Described below is a single T cell receptor (beta chain) sequence and its context. Its antigen is currently not known. No base-level quality is on record; no much larger clone is a single base apart. From the cysteine up to the phenylalanine, the CDR3 has a length of 13 residues. Of the read, only the CDR3 DNA is kept; its 39 bases are in frame from base 1. CDR1 and CDR2, looked up from the germline V gene (reference sequence), are DFQATT and SNEGSKA. Deletion took 3 bases off V and 9 bases off J, with a span of 15 bases between the germline ends. The sequencing machine was an Illumina NovaSeq 6000. TCRalpha and TCRbeta cDNA libraries were constructed by 5'RACE with constant-segment primers, with sample barcodes and unique molecular identifiers being introduced. RNA was extracted from every sample with Trizol reagent. Library amplification was performed in two PCR steps, and a second sample barcode and Illumina TruSeq adapters were introduced in the second step. Sequencing of libraries was performed on an Illumina NovaSeq with 2 x 150 bp paired-end reads. The paper's processing steps were these. Reads were demultiplexed and collapsed into UMI-guided consensus sequences with migec v1.2.7. With mixcr v2.1.11, UMI consensuses were aligned to TRA and TRB V and J templates and assembled into clonotypes. Expanded or contracted clonotypes were those called significant by both edgeR and NoisET, with noise models trained on biological replicates. edgeR calls used a false discovery rate-adjusted p below 0.01 and a log2 fold-change threshold of 1. As an exploratory analysis of dynamics, PCA with hierarchical clustering was applied to max-normalized trajectories of the 1000 most abundant clonotypes. Separately sequenced CD4+ and CD8+ repertoires were used to assign the CD4 or CD8 phenotype of responding clones. TCRdb passed the public sequencing reads through fastp at Q25 and MiXCR, retaining productive beta sequences. Under each unique CDR3 protein, matching rows form one entry showing the most common genes and DNA. TCRdb, not the original authors, processed these V and J calls. The sample includes around 310,000 distinct CDR3 sequences, with 20% to 25% observed a single time. About 21% of the sample rests with the top ten.

This specimen comes from a study of T-cell memory formation after mild COVID-19 (dated by TCRdb to about 2021). Context from the whole study: Most TCR sequence clusters were specific to one of the two donors. T-cell clones expanding and contracting after mild COVID-19 in two donors were tracked by longitudinal TCRalpha and TCRbeta repertoire sequencing. Two young, previously healthy adult volunteers, one female and one male, were included in the cohort.

The paper's findings and limits, for the study overall: The study covered only a couple of mild cases, and larger cohorts including severe cases with pre-infection samples were considered necessary. Contracting CD4+ clones turned up mainly in the CM and EM memory subsets, whereas EMRA was where CD8+ clones were enriched. Some responding clones were detected in pre-infection memory, which suggested that pre-existing cross-reactive memory T cells had joined the SARS-CoV-2 response. The second-wave clones that peaked on day 37 were not confirmed to be SARS-CoV-2 specific. Balanced CD4/CD8 phenotypes were observed for clones contracting from day 15 to 85, whereas a bias towards CD4+ was observed for a second wave of clones expanding from day 15 to 37.

Ficoll-Paque density gradient centrifugation was used to isolate PBMCs. The chain is made from TRBV20-1 and TRBJ2-1, and perhaps TRBD2 as D gene, on 5 matching bases. Sequencing input: PBMCs or a T cell subset sorted from them (not recorded which). The clonotype was recovered from a man between 18 and 35 years old who had mild COVID-19 (a few samples of this study predate the infection). The sample titles of this study are shuffled in the database, so cell type and time point are left out; the donor was told from shared clones. The CDR3 region reads CSARGQDLVEQFF. The nucleotide sequence reads as follows: TGCAGTGCTAGGGGTCAGGACTTAGTTGAGCAGTTCTTC.